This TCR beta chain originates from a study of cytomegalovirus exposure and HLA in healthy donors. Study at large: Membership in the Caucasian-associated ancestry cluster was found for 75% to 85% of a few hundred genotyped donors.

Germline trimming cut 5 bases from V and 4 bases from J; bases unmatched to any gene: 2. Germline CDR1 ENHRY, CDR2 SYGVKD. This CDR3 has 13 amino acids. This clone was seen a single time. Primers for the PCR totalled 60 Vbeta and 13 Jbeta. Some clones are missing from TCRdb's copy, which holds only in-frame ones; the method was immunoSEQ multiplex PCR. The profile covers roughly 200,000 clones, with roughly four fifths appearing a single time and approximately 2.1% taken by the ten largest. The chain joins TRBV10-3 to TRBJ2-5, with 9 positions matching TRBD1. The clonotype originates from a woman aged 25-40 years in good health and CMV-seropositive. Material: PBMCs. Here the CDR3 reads CAISSGQGETQYF. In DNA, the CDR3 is TGTGCCATCAGTTCGGGACAGGGAGAGACCCAGTACTTC.